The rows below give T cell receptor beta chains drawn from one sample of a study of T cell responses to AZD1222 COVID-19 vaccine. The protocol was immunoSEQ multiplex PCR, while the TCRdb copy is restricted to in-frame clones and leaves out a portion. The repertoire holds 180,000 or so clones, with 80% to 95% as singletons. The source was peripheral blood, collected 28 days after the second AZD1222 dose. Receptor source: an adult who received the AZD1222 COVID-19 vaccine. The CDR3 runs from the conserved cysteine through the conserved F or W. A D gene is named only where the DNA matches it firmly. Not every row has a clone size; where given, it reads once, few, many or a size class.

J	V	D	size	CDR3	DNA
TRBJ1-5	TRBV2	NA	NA	CASSEVQTNQPQHF	TGTGCCAGCAGTGAAGTACAGACAAATCAGCCCCAGCATTTT
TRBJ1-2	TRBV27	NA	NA	CASRRRYGYTF	TGTGCCAGCAGGCGTCGCTATGGCTACACCTTC
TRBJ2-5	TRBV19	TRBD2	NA	CASSRKRGAQETQYF	TGTGCCAGCTCCAGGAAGCGGGGTGCCCAAGAGACCCAGTACTTC
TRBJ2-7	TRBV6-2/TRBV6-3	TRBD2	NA	CASSYNEAGALYEQYF	TGTGCCAGCAGTTACAACGAAGCGGGGGCCCTCTACGAGCAGTACTTC
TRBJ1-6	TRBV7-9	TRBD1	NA	CASSFTGGRVPPLHF	TGTGCCAGCAGCTTCACAGGGGGAAGGGTGCCACCCCTCCACTTT
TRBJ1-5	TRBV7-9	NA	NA	CASSLGREYGNQPQHF	TGTGCCAGCAGCTTAGGTCGGGAATATGGGAATCAGCCCCAGCATTTT
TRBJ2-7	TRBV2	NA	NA	CASRRVAEQYF	TGTGCCAGCCGGAGGGTTGCCGAGCAGTACTTC
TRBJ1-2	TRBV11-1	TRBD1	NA	CASSSSTGVGGYTF	TGTGCCAGCAGCTCCTCGACAGGGGTGGGCGGCTACACCTTC
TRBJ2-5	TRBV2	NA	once	CASSVQETQYF	TGTGCCAGCAGTGTTCAAGAGACCCAGTACTTC
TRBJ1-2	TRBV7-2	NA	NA	CASSLVLFGGGRDGYTF	TGTGCCAGCAGCTTAGTCCTTTTCGGGGGGGGTCGCGATGGCTACACCTTC
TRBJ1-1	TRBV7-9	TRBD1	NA	CASSINRGNPEAFF	TGTGCCAGCAGCATTAACAGGGGAAACCCCGAAGCTTTCTTT
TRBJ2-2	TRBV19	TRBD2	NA	CASNQGLAGNTGELFF	TGTGCCAGTAACCAGGGACTAGCGGGAAACACCGGGGAGCTGTTTTTT
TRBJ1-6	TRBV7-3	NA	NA	CASSLASNSPLHF	TGTGCCAGCAGCTTAGCCTCGAATTCACCCCTCCACTTT
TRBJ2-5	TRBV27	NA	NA	CASSSTTSETQYF	TGTGCCAGCAGTTCCACGACTTCAGAGACCCAGTACTTC
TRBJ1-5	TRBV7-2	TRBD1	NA	CASKGQATQPQHF	TGTGCCAGCAAGGGACAGGCGACTCAGCCCCAGCATTTT
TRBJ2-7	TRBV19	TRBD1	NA	CASKDRTSSYEQYF	TGTGCCAGCAAGGACAGGACAAGCTCCTACGAGCAGTACTTC
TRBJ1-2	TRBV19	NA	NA	CASTPSWRDGYTF	TGTGCCAGTACACCTAGTTGGAGAGATGGCTACACCTTC
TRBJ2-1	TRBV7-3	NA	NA	CASSLTRNNEQFF	TGTGCCAGCAGCTTAACACGGAACAATGAGCAGTTCTTC
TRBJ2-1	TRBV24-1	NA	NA	CATRGVNNEQFF	TGTGCCACCAGAGGCGTAAACAATGAGCAGTTCTTC
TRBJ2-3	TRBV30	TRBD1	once	CAWDRGFSTDTQYF	TGTGCCTGGGACAGGGGCTTTAGCACAGATACGCAGTATTTT
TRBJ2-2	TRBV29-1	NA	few	CSVDPNTGELFF	TGCAGCGTTGACCCAAACACCGGGGAGCTGTTTTTT
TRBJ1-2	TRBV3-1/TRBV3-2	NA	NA	CASKRQPTSNYGYTF	TGTGCCAGCAAGCGACAGCCAACTTCAAACTATGGCTACACCTTC
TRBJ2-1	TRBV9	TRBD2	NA	CASDGGSSYNEQFF	TGTGCCAGCGACGGGGGGTCCTCCTACAATGAGCAGTTCTTC
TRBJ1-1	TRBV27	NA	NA	CASSPTRGQAFF	TGTGCCAGCAGCCCGACCCGAGGGCAAGCTTTCTTT
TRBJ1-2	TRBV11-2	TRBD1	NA	CASSQGGSGTGSIYTF	TGTGCCAGCAGCCAGGGGGGTTCCGGGACAGGGAGCATCTACACCTTC
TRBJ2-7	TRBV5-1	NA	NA	CASSLEQGSYEQYF	TGCGCCAGCAGCTTGGAACAGGGATCCTACGAGCAGTACTTC
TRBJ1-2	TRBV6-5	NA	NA	CASSYSRGSGGYTF	TGTGCCAGCAGTTACTCGAGAGGGTCGGGTGGCTACACCTTC
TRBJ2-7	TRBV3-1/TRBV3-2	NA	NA	CASSQVVYEQYF	TGTGCCAGCAGCCAAGTAGTTTACGAGCAGTACTTC
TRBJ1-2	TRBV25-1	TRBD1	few	CASSQGDYGYTF	TGTGCCAGCAGTCAGGGGGACTATGGCTACACCTTC
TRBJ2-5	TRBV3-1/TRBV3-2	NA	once	CASSQSGPQETQYF	TGTGCCAGCAGCCAGTCAGGGCCCCAAGAGACCCAGTACTTC
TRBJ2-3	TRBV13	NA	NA	CASSLGLDEYTQYF	TGTGCCAGCAGCTTAGGCCTGGATGAGTATACGCAGTATTTT
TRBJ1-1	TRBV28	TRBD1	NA	CASSLGQQGTEAFF	TGTGCCAGCAGTTTGGGACAGCAGGGCACTGAAGCTTTCTTT
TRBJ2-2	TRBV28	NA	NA	CASTATNTGELFF	TGTGCCAGCACCGCGACGAACACCGGGGAGCTGTTTTTT
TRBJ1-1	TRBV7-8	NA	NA	CASSSYTGKAFF	TGTGCCAGCAGCTCCTACACAGGGAAAGCTTTCTTT
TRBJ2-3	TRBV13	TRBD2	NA	CASSSTTSGGATDTQYF	TGTGCCAGCAGCTCTACGACTAGCGGGGGGGCGACAGATACGCAGTATTTT
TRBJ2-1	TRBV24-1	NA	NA	CATSKQNDQRGRIDEQFF	TGTGCCACCAGTAAACAGAACGACCAGAGGGGGAGGATCGATGAGCAGTTCTTC
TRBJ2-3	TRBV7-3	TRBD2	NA	CASSLKRTSGGAWDTQYF	TGTGCCAGCAGCTTAAAAAGGACTAGCGGGGGGGCATGGGATACGCAGTATTTT
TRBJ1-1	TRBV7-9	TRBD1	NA	CASSPRDSEAFF	TGTGCCAGCAGCCCCCGGGACAGTGAAGCTTTCTTT
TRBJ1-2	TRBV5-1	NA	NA	CASGSTGRGGYTF	TGCGCCAGCGGTTCGACAGGACGGGGAGGCTACACCTTC
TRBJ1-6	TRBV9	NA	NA	CASGRQGGSPLHF	TGTGCCAGTGGGCGGCAGGGAGGTTCACCCCTCCACTTT
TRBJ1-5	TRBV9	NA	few	CASSVDGSNQPQHF	TGTGCCAGCAGCGTAGACGGATCCAATCAGCCCCAGCATTTT
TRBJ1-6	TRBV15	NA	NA	CATSREFRESPLHF	TGTGCCACCAGCCGGGAATTCCGAGAATCACCCCTCCACTTT
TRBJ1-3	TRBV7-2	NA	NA	CASSLGGVGNTIYF	TGTGCCAGCAGCTTAGGGGGGGTTGGAAACACCATATATTTT
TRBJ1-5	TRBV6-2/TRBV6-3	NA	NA	CASRPDRISNQPQHF	TGTGCCAGCAGACCTGACAGGATTAGCAATCAGCCCCAGCATTTT
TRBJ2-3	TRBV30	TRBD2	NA	CAWSVGQRGIDTQYF	TGTGCCTGGAGTGTAGGACAGCGGGGGATAGATACGCAGTATTTT
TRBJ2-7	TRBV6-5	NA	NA	CASCRTLVYEQYF	TGTGCCAGCTGTCGCACGTTGGTCTACGAGCAGTACTTC
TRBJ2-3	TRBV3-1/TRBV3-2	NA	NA	CASSQDLSTFLTQYF	TGTGCCAGCAGCCAAGACCTCTCCACGTTTCTTACGCAGTATTTT
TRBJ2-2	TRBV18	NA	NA	CASSLRSRPFANTGELFF	TGTGCCAGCTCACTCCGATCCCGGCCCTTCGCGAACACCGGGGAGCTGTTTTTT
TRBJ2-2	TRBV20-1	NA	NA	CSARKAGELFF	TGCAGTGCTAGAAAGGCCGGGGAGCTGTTTTTT
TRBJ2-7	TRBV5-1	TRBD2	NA	CASSLVWGGVYEQYF	TGCGCCAGCAGCTTGGTGTGGGGGGGTGTCTACGAGCAGTACTTC